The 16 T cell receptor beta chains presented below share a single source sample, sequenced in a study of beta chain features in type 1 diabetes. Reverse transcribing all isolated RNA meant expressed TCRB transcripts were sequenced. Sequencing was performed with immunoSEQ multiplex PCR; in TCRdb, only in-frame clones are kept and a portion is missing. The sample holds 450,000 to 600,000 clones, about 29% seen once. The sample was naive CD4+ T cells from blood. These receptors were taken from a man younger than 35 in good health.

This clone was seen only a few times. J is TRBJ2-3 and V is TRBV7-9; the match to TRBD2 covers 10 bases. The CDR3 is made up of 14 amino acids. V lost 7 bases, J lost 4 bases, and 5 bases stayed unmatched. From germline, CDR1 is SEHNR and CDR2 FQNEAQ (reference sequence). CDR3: CASTTLAGPDTQYF. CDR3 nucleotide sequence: TGTGCCAGCACCACACTAGCGGGACCAGATACGCAGTATTTT.

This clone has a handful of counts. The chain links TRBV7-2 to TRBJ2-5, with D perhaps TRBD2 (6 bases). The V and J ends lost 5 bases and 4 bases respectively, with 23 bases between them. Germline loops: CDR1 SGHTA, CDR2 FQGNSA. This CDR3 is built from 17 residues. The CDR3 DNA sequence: TGTGCCAGCAGCCCTGGGAACACCCCCGGGAGTCGAGAGACCCAGTACTTC. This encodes CASSPGNTPGSRETQYF.

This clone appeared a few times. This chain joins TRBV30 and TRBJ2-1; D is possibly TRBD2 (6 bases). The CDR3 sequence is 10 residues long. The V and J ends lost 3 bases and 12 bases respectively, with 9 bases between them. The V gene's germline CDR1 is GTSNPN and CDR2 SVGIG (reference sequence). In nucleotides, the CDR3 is TGTGCCTGGAGCGCGGGGAGGCAGTTCTTC. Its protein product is CAWSAGRQFF. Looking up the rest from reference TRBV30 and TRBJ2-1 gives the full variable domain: SQTIHQWPATLVQPVGSPLSLECTVEGTSNPNLYWYRQAAGRGLQLLFYSVGIGQISSEVPQNLSASRPQDRQFILSSKKLLLSDSGFYLCAWSAGRQFFGPGTRLTVL.

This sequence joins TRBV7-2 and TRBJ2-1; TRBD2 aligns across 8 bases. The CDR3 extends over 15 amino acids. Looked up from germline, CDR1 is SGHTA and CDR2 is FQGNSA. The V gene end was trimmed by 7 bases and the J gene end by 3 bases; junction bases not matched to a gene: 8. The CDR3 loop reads CASTFSGSVYNEQFF. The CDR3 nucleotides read TGTGCCAGCACCTTCAGCGGGAGTGTCTACAATGAGCAGTTCTTC.

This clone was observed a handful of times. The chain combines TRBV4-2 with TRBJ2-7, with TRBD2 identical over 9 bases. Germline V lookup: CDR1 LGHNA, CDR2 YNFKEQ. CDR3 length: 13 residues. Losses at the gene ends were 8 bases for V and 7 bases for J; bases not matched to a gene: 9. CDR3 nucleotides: TGTGCCAGCTCCGGCCAGAGCGGGAGGGAGCAGTACTTC. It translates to CASSGQSGREQYF.

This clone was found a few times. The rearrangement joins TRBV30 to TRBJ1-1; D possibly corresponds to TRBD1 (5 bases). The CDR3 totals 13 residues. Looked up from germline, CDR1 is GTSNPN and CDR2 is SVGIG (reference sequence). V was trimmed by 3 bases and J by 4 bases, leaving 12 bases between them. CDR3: CAWSPRVATEAFF. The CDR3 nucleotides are TGTGCCTGGAGCCCCAGGGTAGCCACTGAAGCTTTCTTT.

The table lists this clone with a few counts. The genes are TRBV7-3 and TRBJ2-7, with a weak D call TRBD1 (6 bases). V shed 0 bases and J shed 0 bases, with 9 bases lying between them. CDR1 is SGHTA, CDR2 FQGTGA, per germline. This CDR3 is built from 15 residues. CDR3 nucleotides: TGTGCCAGCAGCTTAACGGCAGGGGCCTCCTACGAGCAGTACTTC. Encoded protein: CASSLTAGASYEQYF.

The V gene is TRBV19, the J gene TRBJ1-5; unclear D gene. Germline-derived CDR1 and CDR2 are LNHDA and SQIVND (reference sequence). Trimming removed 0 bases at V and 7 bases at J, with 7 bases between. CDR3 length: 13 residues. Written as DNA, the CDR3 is TGTGCCAGTAGTATAGAAGGAGGACAGCCCCAGCATTTT. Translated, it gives CASSIEGGQPQHF.

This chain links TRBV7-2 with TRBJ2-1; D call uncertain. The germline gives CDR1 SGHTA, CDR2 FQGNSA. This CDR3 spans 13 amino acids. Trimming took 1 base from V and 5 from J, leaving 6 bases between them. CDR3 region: CASSLGLHNEQFF. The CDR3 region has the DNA TGTGCCAGCAGCTTAGGGTTGCACAATGAGCAGTTCTTC. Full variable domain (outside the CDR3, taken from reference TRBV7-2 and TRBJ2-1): GAGVSQSPSNKVTEKGKDVELRCDPISGHTALYWYRQSLGQGLEFLIYFQGNSAPDKSGLPSDRFSAERTGGSVSTLTIQRTQQEDSAVYLCASSLGLHNEQFFGPGTRLTVL.

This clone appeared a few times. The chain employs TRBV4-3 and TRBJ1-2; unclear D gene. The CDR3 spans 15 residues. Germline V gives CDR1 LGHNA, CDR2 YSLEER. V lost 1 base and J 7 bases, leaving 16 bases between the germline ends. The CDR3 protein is CASSQAVGPLSGYTF. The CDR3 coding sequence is TGCGCCAGCAGCCAAGCGGTAGGACCTCTTAGTGGCTACACCTTC.

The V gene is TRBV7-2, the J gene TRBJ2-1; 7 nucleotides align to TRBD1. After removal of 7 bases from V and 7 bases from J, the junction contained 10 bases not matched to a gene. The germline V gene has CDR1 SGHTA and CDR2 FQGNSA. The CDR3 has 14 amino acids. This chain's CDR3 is CASTPGGSQNEQFF. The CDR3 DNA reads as TGTGCCAGCACCCCAGGGGGATCTCAAAATGAGCAGTTCTTC.

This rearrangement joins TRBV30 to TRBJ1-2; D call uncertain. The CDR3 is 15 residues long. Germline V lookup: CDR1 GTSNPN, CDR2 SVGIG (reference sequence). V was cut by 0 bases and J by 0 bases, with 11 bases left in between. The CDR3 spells CAWSVQWRANYGYTF. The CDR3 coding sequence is TGTGCCTGGAGTGTACAATGGAGAGCTAACTATGGCTACACCTTC. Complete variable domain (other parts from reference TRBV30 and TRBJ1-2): SQTIHQWPATLVQPVGSPLSLECTVEGTSNPNLYWYRQAAGRGLQLLFYSVGIGQISSEVPQNLSASRPQDRQFILSSKKLLLSDSGFYLCAWSVQWRANYGYTFGSGTRLTVV.

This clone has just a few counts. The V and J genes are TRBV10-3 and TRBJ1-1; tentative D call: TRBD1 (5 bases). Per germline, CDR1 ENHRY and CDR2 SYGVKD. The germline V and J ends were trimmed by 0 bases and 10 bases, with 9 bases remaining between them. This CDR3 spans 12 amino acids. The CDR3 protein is CAISESFGTAFF. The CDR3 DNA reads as TGTGCCATCAGTGAGTCATTCGGGACAGCTTTCTTT.

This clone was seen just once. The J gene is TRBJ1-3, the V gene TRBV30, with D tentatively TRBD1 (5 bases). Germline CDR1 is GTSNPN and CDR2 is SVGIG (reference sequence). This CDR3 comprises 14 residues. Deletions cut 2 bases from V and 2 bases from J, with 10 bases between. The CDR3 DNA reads TGTGCCTGGAGTCGGGACCTTCCTGGAAACACCATATATTTT. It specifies CAWSRDLPGNTIYF.

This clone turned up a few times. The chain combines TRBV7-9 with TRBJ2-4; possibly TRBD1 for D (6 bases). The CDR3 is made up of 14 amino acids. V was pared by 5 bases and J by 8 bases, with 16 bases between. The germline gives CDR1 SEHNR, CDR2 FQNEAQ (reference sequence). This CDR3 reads CASSDPRGADIQYF. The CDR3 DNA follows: TGTGCCAGCAGCGACCCCAGGGGTGCGGACATTCAGTACTTC.

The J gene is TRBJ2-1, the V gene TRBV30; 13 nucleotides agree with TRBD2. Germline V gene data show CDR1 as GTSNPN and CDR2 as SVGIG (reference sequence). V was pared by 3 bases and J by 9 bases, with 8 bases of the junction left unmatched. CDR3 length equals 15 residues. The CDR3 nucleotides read TGTGCCTGGAGCCTCAGGACTAGCGGGAGAGGTGAGCAGTTCTTC. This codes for CAWSLRTSGRGEQFF.